This TCR beta chain was sequenced in a study of cytomegalovirus exposure and HLA in healthy donors. Findings of the study overall: The likely explanation for a cluster of highly shared sequence variants was sequencing artifact. Common viral pathogens seemed, in a later analysis, to connect with several of the most significant clusters.

Worth noting for this clone: Its antigen is not identified.

The PCR used 60 Vbeta and 13 Jbeta primers. Authors' analysis steps: It was a later analysis that counted roughly 79 million unique TCR beta chains, of which approximately 9.9 million were shared. The protocol was immunoSEQ multiplex PCR, while the TCRdb copy is restricted to in-frame clones and leaves out a portion. The V and J calls and clone size were taken over from that table, and D and trimming were inferred from the DNA. Found here are nearly 110,000 clones, roughly 80% of them singletons; the top ten hold about 2.2%. The CDR3 covers 15 residues. The germline V gene has CDR1 MGHRA and CDR2 YSYEKL. The V end was cut by 4 bases, the J end by 2 bases, with 14 bases between.

The specimen sequenced was PBMCs. This chain connects TRBV4-1 to TRBJ1-2; TRBD1 might be the D (5 bases). This clonotype was obtained from a man aged 25-45 years in good health and CMV-seronegative. CDR3 in DNA: TGCGCCAGCAGCCTTCTCATAGGGGCCAACTATGGCTACACCTTC. As protein: CASSLLIGANYGYTF.